This T cell receptor beta chain was captured in a study of metastatic and nonmetastatic thyroid tumors. About the study: Samples came from malignant and benign thyroid patients, and repertoires were compared across blood and tumor or nodule tissue.

This clone was observed many times. Trimming shortened V by 3 bases and J by 9 bases, and 15 bases separated the two germline ends. The CDR3 has 14 residues. The germline V gene encodes CDR1 SEHNR and CDR2 FQNEAQ (reference sequence). No treatment had been given to any patient before thyroid surgery. From the PCR reads, TCRdb re-called clones with MiXCR. The profile covers 20,000 to 25,000 clones, with about a sixth appearing a single time and under 20% taken by the ten largest. The sequencing input was blood. This chain links TRBV7-9 with TRBJ2-1; no firm D call. This receptor was taken from a female donor with papillary thyroid cancer or a benign thyroid nodule (not recorded which). Some clones in this sample may be carry-over from other donors' samples. CDR3 coding DNA: TGTGCCAGCAGCTTCCTGGCTTCCACGGGTGAGCAGTTCTTC. Encoded protein: CASSFLASTGEQFF.